The 22 T cell receptor beta chains below come from one sample, sequenced in a study of T cell responses to AZD1222 COVID-19 vaccine. TCRdb keeps only in-frame clones here, not all; method: immunoSEQ multiplex PCR. The data contain some 120,000 clones, roughly nine tenths of them seen just once; the ten biggest clones take up approximately 2.8%. Sample: peripheral blood, taken on day 0 of AZD1222 vaccination. The receptors derive from an adult in good health.

V is TRBV6-2 or TRBV6-3 and J is TRBJ2-1; 8 positions agree with TRBD1. CDR3 length equals 19 residues. The V gene's germline CDR1 is MNHEY and CDR2 SVGEGT. J was trimmed by 0 bases and V by 4 bases; bases with no gene match: 14. DNA for the CDR3: TGTGCCAGCAGTTTCTACGCCGGACAGGGATTAAGCTCCTACAATGAGCAGTTCTTC. Encoded protein: CASSFYAGQGLSSYNEQFF.

This chain joins TRBV7-9 and TRBJ2-7, with TRBD2 matching 8 bases. The length of the CDR3 is 15 residues. The V and J ends lost 5 bases and 3 bases, in that order; junction bases with no gene match: 9. CDR1 and CDR2 (germline): SEHNR, FQNEAQ (reference sequence). CDR3: CASSGTSGGRYEQYF. The CDR3 nucleotides read TGTGCCAGCAGCGGTACTAGCGGAGGCCGCTACGAGCAGTACTTC. Combining the CDR3 with reference TRBV7-9 and TRBJ2-7 gives the whole variable domain DTGVSQNPRHKITKRGQNVTFRCDPISEHNRLYWYRQTLGQGPEFLTYFQNEAQLEKSRLLSDRFSAERPKGSFSTLEIQRTEQGDSAMYLCASSGTSGGRYEQYFGPGTRLTVT.

This rearrangement joins TRBV5-6 to TRBJ1-1; D perhaps matches TRBD1 (5 bases). Between the trimmed V and J ends, which lost 0 bases and 6 bases, there was a span of 9 bases. Germline-derived CDR1 and CDR2 are SGHDT and YYEEEE. The CDR3 is 13 residues long. DNA for the CDR3: TGTGCCAGCAGCTTGGCCGGGGGTGCTGAAGCTTTCTTT. Translation: CASSLAGGAEAFF.

The gene calls are TRBV5-1 and TRBJ1-1, with D unresolved. From germline, CDR1 is SGHRS and CDR2 YFSETQ. Trimming shortened V by 4 bases and J by 6 bases, and 16 bases separated the two germline ends. The CDR3 covers 14 residues. The CDR3 is CASSETARVAEAFF. The CDR3 DNA sequence: TGCGCCAGCAGCGAAACGGCCCGGGTGGCTGAAGCTTTCTTT.

V gene TRBV10-3 combines with J gene TRBJ1-4; D possibly corresponds to TRBD1 (6 bases). CDR1 is ENHRY, CDR2 SYGVKD, per germline. This CDR3 has 13 residues. Trimming stripped 6 bases from V and 4 bases from J, with 9 bases between. CDR3 DNA sequence: TGTGCCATCAGGGACAGCCTTAATGAAAAACTGTTTTTT. Residues: CAIRDSLNEKLFF.

V gene TRBV2 combines with J gene TRBJ2-7, with unresolved D. CDR1 and CDR2 from the germline V gene are SNHLY and FYNNEI. The ends were cut back, 6 bases at V and 4 bases at J, with 13 bases in the middle. The CDR3 runs to 13 residues. The CDR3 region has the DNA TGTGCCAGCAGGGCGAACCCTGGGTACGAGCAGTACTTC. Its translation is CASRANPGYEQYF.

V usage is TRBV5-5 and J usage is TRBJ1-1, with 10 bases lining up with TRBD1. J was trimmed by 1 base and V by 3 bases; bases with no gene match: 6. The germline gives CDR1 SGHKS, CDR2 YYEKEE (reference sequence). The CDR3 runs to 16 residues. Written as DNA, the CDR3 is TGTGCCAGCAGCTCCCGACAGGGGGCACCGAACACTGAAGCTTTCTTT. Translation: CASSSRQGAPNTEAFF.

The rearrangement joins TRBV11-1 to TRBJ1-2; weak D call: TRBD1 (5 bases). Germline V lookup: CDR1 SGHAT, CDR2 FQDESV (reference sequence). Trimming shortened V by 0 bases and J by 6 bases, and 5 bases separated the two germline ends. The length of the CDR3 is 12 residues. CDR3 protein: CASSLAGDGYTF. The CDR3 nucleotides are TGTGCCAGCAGCTTAGCGGGGGATGGCTACACCTTC. Filled out from reference TRBV11-1 and TRBJ1-2, the complete variable domain reads EAEVAQSPRYKITEKSQAVAFWCDPISGHATLYWYRQILGQGPELLVQFQDESVVDDSQLPKDRFSAERLKGVDSTLKIQPAELGDSAMYLCASSLAGDGYTFGSGTRLTVV.

The rearrangement uses TRBV4-1 and TRBJ2-7; 9 nucleotides match TRBD2. The CDR3 consists of 17 residues. Trimming cost V 1 base and J 3 bases; bases outside gene matches: 10. Germline lookup yields CDR1 MGHRA and CDR2 YSYEKL. This CDR3 reads CASSQAWAAGGNYEQYF. The CDR3 DNA is TGCGCCAGCAGCCAAGCGTGGGCAGCGGGAGGCAACTACGAGCAGTACTTC.

The sample holds one count of this clone. The chain couples TRBV7-9 to TRBJ1-5; D is undetermined. Trimming left V 4 bases short and J 2 bases short, with 9 bases between. The CDR3 contains 14 residues. Germline CDR1 is SEHNR and CDR2 is FQNEAQ (reference sequence). CDR3 coding DNA: TGTGCCAGCAGCTCAAAGGACGGCAATCAGCCCCAGCATTTT. Translating gives CASSSKDGNQPQHF.

The chain carries TRBV15 and TRBJ2-2; 8 bases are a match to TRBD1. After removal of 3 bases from V and 4 bases from J, the junction contained 1 base not matched to a gene. The CDR3 runs 14 residues. Germline V lookup: CDR1 LNHNV, CDR2 YYDKDF (reference sequence). The CDR3 is CATSRDRATGELFF. The CDR3 coding sequence is TGTGCCACCAGCAGGGACAGGGCCACCGGGGAGCTGTTTTTT.

In DNA, the CDR3 is TGTGCCAGCAGCTTAGATCGGTTTAGCGGGAGCTCCCATGAGCAGTTCTTC. Protein: CASSLDRFSGSSHEQFF. The rearrangement links TRBV11-2 to TRBJ2-1, with 9 positions matching TRBD2. Germline-derived CDR1 and CDR2 are SGHAT and FQNNGV. After removal of 0 bases from V and 8 bases from J, the junction contained 11 bases not matched to a gene. This CDR3 has 17 residues.

This clone was seen a single time. The J gene is TRBJ2-1, the V gene TRBV6-5; 14 bases agree with TRBD2. This CDR3 contains 14 residues. V trimming: 6 bases; J trimming: 10 bases; junction bases outside the gene matches: 5. Per the germline V gene, CDR1 is MNHEY and CDR2 is SVGAGI. CDR3 residues: CASSSGTSGREQFF. The CDR3 DNA reads as TGTGCCAGCAGCTCCGGGACTAGCGGGAGAGAGCAGTTCTTC.

V is TRBV6-5 and J is TRBJ1-2; perhaps TRBD1 as D (6 bases). Trimming left V 6 bases short and J 7 bases short, with 18 bases between. This CDR3 is built from 14 residues. The germline gives CDR1 MNHEY, CDR2 SVGAGI. For the CDR3, the DNA is TGTGCCAGCAGCCTCGGGGGGCCGAGGGGTGGCTACACCTTC. This encodes CASSLGGPRGGYTF.

This clone was recorded once. The genes are TRBV7-6 and TRBJ2-3; 7 bases agree with TRBD2. Looked up from germline, CDR1 is SGHVS and CDR2 is FNYEAQ. The CDR3 covers 15 residues. The V gene end was trimmed by 5 bases and the J gene end by 2 bases; junction bases not matched to a gene: 7. CDR3 in amino acids: CASSKMSGDTDTQYF. The CDR3 DNA is TGTGCCAGCAGCAAAATGAGCGGGGACACAGATACGCAGTATTTT.

This chain links TRBV20-1 with TRBJ2-7; D perhaps matches TRBD2 (5 bases). The CDR3 is made up of 11 amino acids. Germline V gives CDR1 DFQATT, CDR2 SNEGSKA (reference sequence). Trimming shortened V by 7 bases and J by 4 bases, and 11 bases separated the two germline ends. The DNA of the CDR3 is TGCAGTGTGGACCCGGGGTACGAGCAGTACTTC. This codes for CSVDPGYEQYF.

This clone appeared once. The chain joins TRBV28 to TRBJ2-7; D is uncertain. Germline V gene lookup returns CDR1 MDHEN and CDR2 SYDVKM. Trimming shortened V by 6 bases and J by 3 bases, and 6 bases separated the two germline ends. The CDR3 is made up of 11 amino acids. The CDR3 loop is CASRLNYEQYF. The CDR3 DNA sequence: TGTGCCAGCAGGTTAAACTACGAGCAGTACTTC.

The rearrangement links TRBV2 to TRBJ2-1; 8 nucleotides align to TRBD2. CDR3 size: 15 residues. V lost 7 bases to trimming and J lost 10 bases; unmatched junction nucleotides: 15. The germline gives CDR1 SNHLY, CDR2 FYNNEI. The CDR3 here is CASTHKTWTSLEQFF. The CDR3 nucleotides are TGTGCCAGCACCCACAAGACGTGGACTAGCCTCGAGCAGTTCTTC.

The V and J genes are TRBV5-4 and TRBJ1-6; TRBD1 matches 12 bases. V lost 3 bases to trimming and J lost 10 bases; unmatched junction nucleotides: 8. The CDR3 length is 16 residues. Germline V CDR1 and CDR2: SGHNT, YYREEE (reference sequence). CDR3 in DNA: TGTGCCAGCAGCTCACCGGGACAGGGGGCAGGATCACCCCTCCACTTT. Protein sequence: CASSSPGQGAGSPLHF.

V is TRBV7-6 and J is TRBJ1-1, with 11 bases matching TRBD1. The CDR3 spans 17 residues. Germline CDR1 reads SGHVS; CDR2 reads FNYEAQ. V lost 2 bases, J lost 0 bases, and 5 bases stayed unmatched. CDR3 loop: CASSLRTGGFMNTEAFF. For the CDR3, the DNA is TGTGCCAGCAGCTTAAGGACAGGGGGCTTCATGAACACTGAAGCTTTCTTT.

This chain joins TRBV11-1 and TRBJ1-3, with TRBD1 matching over 8 bases. The CDR3 is 14 residues long. Per the germline V gene, CDR1 is SGHAT and CDR2 is FQDESV (reference sequence). V was pared by 3 bases and J by 2 bases, with 0 bases of the junction left unmatched. The CDR3, as DNA: TGTGCCAGCAGCTTGACAGGGGCTGGAAACACCATATATTTT. This gives the protein CASSLTGAGNTIYF.

The chain has TRBV5-1 and TRBJ2-3; D unresolved. Trimming took off 0 bases at V and 1 base at J, with 12 bases between the two ends. Germline V gene lookup returns CDR1 SGHRS and CDR2 YFSETQ. CDR3 size: 16 residues. The CDR3 loop is CASSLGGSTGTDTQYF. The CDR3 region has the DNA TGCGCCAGCAGCTTGGGAGGCTCAACGGGCACAGATACGCAGTATTTT.